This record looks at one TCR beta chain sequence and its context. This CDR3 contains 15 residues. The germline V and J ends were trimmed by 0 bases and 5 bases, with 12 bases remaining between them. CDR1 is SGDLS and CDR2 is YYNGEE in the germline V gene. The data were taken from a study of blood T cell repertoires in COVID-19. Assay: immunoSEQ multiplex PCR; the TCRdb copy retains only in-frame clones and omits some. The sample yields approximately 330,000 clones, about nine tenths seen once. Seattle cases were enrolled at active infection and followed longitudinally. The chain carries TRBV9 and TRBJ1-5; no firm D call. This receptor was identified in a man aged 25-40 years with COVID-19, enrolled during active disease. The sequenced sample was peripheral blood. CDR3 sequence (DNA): TGTGCCAGCAGCGTAGGTGGGAGGGAGCATCAGCCCCAGCATTTT. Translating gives CASSVGGREHQPQHF.